Listed below are T cell receptor beta chains from one sample, sequenced in a study of response to subunit inactivated influenza vaccine. TCRdb re-derived calls from the RT-PCR reads in MiXCR, one entry per CDR3 protein. The table shows about 580,000 distinct CDR3 sequences, with 14% occurring only once. The sequencing here drew on PBMCs from blood, taken 11 to 12 days after vaccination. Receptors were obtained from a man aged 45-65 years who received an inactivated influenza vaccine. Each CDR3 is given with its conserved first and last residue. D genes are given only for firm matches. Rows may omit the clone size; those that give it use once, few, many or a size class.

J gene: TRBJ2-7
V gene: TRBV18
D gene: TRBD1
clone size: -
CDR3 protein: CASSPLRGRGDEQYF
CDR3 DNA: TGTGCCAGCTCACCTCTCAGGGGGCGAGGCGACGAGCAGTACTTC

J gene: TRBJ2-1
V gene: TRBV28
D gene: TRBD1
clone size: few
CDR3 protein: CASSLRTGVYEQFF
CDR3 DNA: TGTGCCAGCAGTTTAAGGACAGGGGTTTATGAGCAGTTCTTC

J gene: TRBJ2-2
V gene: TRBV12-3/TRBV12-4
D gene: TRBD1
clone size: few
CDR3 protein: CASRGQVSNTGELFF
CDR3 DNA: TGTGCCAGCAGGGGACAGGTCTCGAACACCGGGGAGCTGTTTTTT

J gene: TRBJ2-3
V gene: TRBV28
D gene: -
clone size: few
CDR3 protein: CASNTARVVTDTQYF
CDR3 DNA: TGTGCCAGCAACACGGCGCGGGTCGTCACAGATACGCAGTATTTT

J gene: TRBJ2-7
V gene: TRBV5-5
D gene: TRBD2
clone size: many
CDR3 protein: CASSFSLAGNYEQYF
CDR3 DNA: TGTGCCAGCAGCTTTAGTCTAGCGGGAAACTACGAGCAGTACTTC

J gene: TRBJ2-3
V gene: TRBV28
D gene: TRBD2
clone size: few
CDR3 protein: CASSPFYLREGLTDTQYF
CDR3 DNA: TGTGCCAGCAGTCCGTTTTATTTGCGGGAGGGCCTCACAGATACGCAGTATTTT

J gene: TRBJ1-2
V gene: TRBV3-1
D gene: -
clone size: -
CDR3 protein: CASSHGGGYTF
CDR3 DNA: TGTGCCAGCAGCCACGGTGGGGGCTACACCTTC

J gene: TRBJ2-1
V gene: TRBV4-2
D gene: -
clone size: -
CDR3 protein: CASSQVGRAAYNEQFF
CDR3 DNA: TGTGCCAGCAGCCAAGTAGGCAGGGCCGCCTACAATGAGCAGTTCTTC

J gene: TRBJ1-2
V gene: TRBV10-3
D gene: TRBD1
clone size: few
CDR3 protein: CAISENSGTGQYGYTF
CDR3 DNA: TGTGCCATCAGTGAAAACTCCGGGACAGGACAGTATGGCTACACCTTC

J gene: TRBJ1-2
V gene: TRBV3-1
D gene: -
clone size: -
CDR3 protein: CASSHGTGDRYTF
CDR3 DNA: TGTGCCAGCAGCCACGGGACCGGAGACCGCTACACCTTC

J gene: TRBJ2-1
V gene: TRBV27
D gene: TRBD2
clone size: -
CDR3 protein: CASSFAGGFYNEQFF
CDR3 DNA: TGTGCCAGCAGTTTTGCGGGGGGTTTCTACAATGAGCAGTTCTTC

J gene: TRBJ2-7
V gene: TRBV6-2/TRBV6-3
D gene: TRBD2
clone size: many
CDR3 protein: CASSFLGLAYEQYF
CDR3 DNA: TGTGCCAGCAGTTTCCTTGGACTAGCGTATGAGCAGTACTTC

J gene: TRBJ2-7
V gene: TRBV12-3/TRBV12-4
D gene: -
clone size: -
CDR3 protein: CASSKTEYEQYF
CDR3 DNA: TGTGCCAGCAGTAAGACGGAATACGAGCAGTACTTC

J gene: TRBJ1-2
V gene: TRBV5-5
D gene: -
clone size: -
CDR3 protein: CASSLADIGAYTF
CDR3 DNA: TGTGCCAGCAGCTTGGCCGATATCGGGGCCTACACCTTC

J gene: TRBJ2-1
V gene: TRBV7-9
D gene: TRBD1
clone size: few
CDR3 protein: CASSPGTVNNEQFF
CDR3 DNA: TGTGCCAGCAGCCCCGGGACAGTCAACAATGAGCAGTTCTTC

J gene: TRBJ2-7
V gene: TRBV7-8
D gene: -
clone size: -
CDR3 protein: CASSLASREGEQYF
CDR3 DNA: TGTGCCAGCAGCTTAGCTTCCAGGGAAGGAGAGCAGTACTTC

J gene: TRBJ1-1
V gene: TRBV7-9
D gene: -
clone size: -
CDR3 protein: CASSLLGQNTEAFF
CDR3 DNA: TGTGCCAGCAGCTTACTCGGGCAGAACACTGAAGCTTTCTTT

J gene: TRBJ2-7
V gene: TRBV24-1
D gene: -
clone size: -
CDR3 protein: CATSDLEVQYF
CDR3 DNA: TGTGCCACCAGTGATTTGGAGGTCCAGTACTTC

J gene: TRBJ2-7
V gene: TRBV27
D gene: TRBD2
clone size: -
CDR3 protein: CASSLMAGGWEQYF
CDR3 DNA: TGTGCCAGCAGTTTAATGGCGGGAGGCTGGGAGCAGTACTTC

J gene: TRBJ2-3
V gene: TRBV7-2
D gene: -
clone size: -
CDR3 protein: CASSLAGFTTDTQYF
CDR3 DNA: TGTGCCAGCAGCTTAGCAGGATTCACCACAGATACGCAGTATTTT

J gene: TRBJ2-7
V gene: TRBV20-1
D gene: -
clone size: -
CDR3 protein: CSARDRATRGYEQYF
CDR3 DNA: TGCAGTGCTAGAGATCGGGCCACCAGGGGCTACGAGCAGTACTTC

J gene: TRBJ1-4
V gene: TRBV20-1
D gene: -
clone size: -
CDR3 protein: CSARETGGWNEKLFF
CDR3 DNA: TGCAGTGCCCGAGAGACAGGCGGCTGGAATGAAAAACTGTTTTTT

J gene: TRBJ2-3
V gene: TRBV12-3/TRBV12-4
D gene: -
clone size: few
CDR3 protein: CASSLRRAFTDTQYF
CDR3 DNA: TGTGCCAGCAGTTTAAGGCGGGCGTTCACAGATACGCAGTATTTT

J gene: TRBJ2-5
V gene: TRBV20-1
D gene: TRBD2
clone size: -
CDR3 protein: CNARLAGGRKTQYF
CDR3 DNA: TGCAATGCCAGACTAGCGGGAGGGCGAAAGACCCAGTACTTC

J gene: TRBJ2-3
V gene: TRBV7-9
D gene: TRBD2
clone size: few
CDR3 protein: CASSLGFLAGKDTQYF
CDR3 DNA: TGTGCCAGCAGCTTAGGATTCCTAGCGGGGAAAGATACGCAGTATTTT

J gene: TRBJ2-3
V gene: TRBV4-1
D gene: -
clone size: -
CDR3 protein: CASSQIQGADTQYF
CDR3 DNA: TGCGCCAGCAGCCAAATACAGGGCGCAGATACGCAGTATTTT

J gene: TRBJ2-7
V gene: TRBV4-3
D gene: TRBD2
clone size: -
CDR3 protein: CASSQDSGLGSPCVYEQYF
CDR3 DNA: TGCGCCAGCAGCCAAGATTCCGGACTAGGTAGCCCGTGTGTCTACGAGCAGTACTTC

J gene: TRBJ1-1
V gene: TRBV9
D gene: TRBD1
clone size: many
CDR3 protein: CASSSDRDAEAFF
CDR3 DNA: TGTGCCAGCAGCTCGGACAGGGACGCTGAAGCTTTCTTT

J gene: TRBJ2-3
V gene: TRBV30
D gene: TRBD1
clone size: -
CDR3 protein: CAWSVTGAGKDTQYF
CDR3 DNA: TGTGCCTGGAGTGTAACAGGGGCCGGCAAAGATACGCAGTATTTT

J gene: TRBJ2-7
V gene: TRBV7-2
D gene: TRBD1
clone size: -
CDR3 protein: CASSLEGTGTREQYF
CDR3 DNA: TGTGCCAGCAGCTTGGAGGGGACAGGGACCCGCGAGCAGTACTTC

J gene: TRBJ2-1
V gene: TRBV24-1
D gene: TRBD2
clone size: -
CDR3 protein: CATSAPSGASSYNEQFF
CDR3 DNA: TGTGCCACCAGCGCTCCTAGCGGGGCCAGCTCCTACAATGAGCAGTTCTTC

J gene: TRBJ2-5
V gene: TRBV10-3
D gene: TRBD2
clone size: few
CDR3 protein: CAISAGGNQETQYF
CDR3 DNA: TGTGCCATCAGTGCGGGGGGAAACCAAGAGACCCAGTACTTC

J gene: TRBJ1-4
V gene: TRBV4-3
D gene: -
clone size: few
CDR3 protein: CASSQEYDGTNEKLFF
CDR3 DNA: TGCGCCAGCAGCCAAGAATACGACGGGACTAATGAAAAACTGTTTTTT

J gene: TRBJ2-3
V gene: TRBV18
D gene: TRBD1
clone size: -
CDR3 protein: CASSPLGTGADTQYF
CDR3 DNA: TGTGCCAGCTCACCGCTAGGGACAGGGGCAGATACGCAGTATTTT

J gene: TRBJ1-2
V gene: TRBV10-3
D gene: -
clone size: few
CDR3 protein: CAISEQGSYGYTF
CDR3 DNA: TGTGCCATCAGTGAGCAGGGGTCCTATGGCTACACCTTC

J gene: TRBJ1-1
V gene: TRBV5-1
D gene: -
clone size: few
CDR3 protein: CASSLDGRGNTEAFF
CDR3 DNA: TGCGCCAGCAGCTTGGATGGCAGGGGGAACACTGAAGCTTTCTTT

J gene: TRBJ2-3
V gene: TRBV4-2
D gene: TRBD1
clone size: -
CDR3 protein: CASSQRTGGSTDTQYF
CDR3 DNA: TGTGCCAGCAGCCAAAGGACAGGGGGTAGCACAGATACGCAGTATTTT